This TCR beta chain was documented in a study of blood T cell repertoires in COVID-19 (dated by TCRdb to about 2020). Describing the broader study: Samples covering the acute and convalescent phases of COVID-19 were provided by collaborators in the United States, Italy and Spain. A de-identified subject ID, COVID-19 status, age in years and sex were almost always included in the sample metadata. The dataset comprised deeply sampled blood TCRbeta repertoires from subjects exposed to, actively infected with, or recovered from COVID-19. Where available, HLA class I and class II types were obtained from metadata supplied by the sample provider rather than from assay-based typing. A freely available public database, intended as a resource for researchers studying the immune response to SARS-CoV-2, is where the repertoires were released. The samples were drawn from two sources: the first 160 participants of the ongoing ImmuneRACE study, and about 1,300 subjects contributed by 6 global collaborators. The material from the prospective study consisted of cDNA or gDNA derived from T cells, B-cell-depleted T cells, or PBMCs. What the authors observed across the whole study: How much clinical and demographic metadata was included differed by source and by participant, and the metadata was provided uncurated.

From a lookup of the germline V gene (reference sequence), CDR1 and CDR2 are LGHDT and YNNKEL. V drops 3 bases and J drops 12 bases, leaving 11 bases in between. From the cysteine up to the phenylalanine, the CDR3 has a length of 11 residues. The read is trimmed to its CDR3 DNA, 33 bases read in frame from base 1. Of note for this clone: The specificity of this receptor is unknown. Base qualities were left out, and no much larger clone turns up one base away.

The immunoSEQ Assay, a bias-controlled multiplex PCR, was used to amplify TCRbeta CDR3 regions from genomic DNA. The authors' analysis ran thus. Nucleated cell counts per sample were estimated from amplification of reference gene primers within the assay. To quantify the absolute abundance of each unique TCRbeta CDR3 rearrangement, sequence reads were collapsed and filtered. For each sample, productive Simpson clonality was calculated by taking the square root of Simpson's diversity index across productive rearrangements. TCRdb took this table from immuneACCESS and kept in-frame rearrangements with V and J called. Such tables lack part of the clones; where checked against another copy, unresolved V genes explain under half of the gap, and the rest is unexplained. The DNA was the basis for D and trimming; V, J and clone size are from that table. This sample is represented by roughly 360,000 clones; roughly four fifths of them were singletons. The ten largest clones take up 5% to 6% of the sample.

Participants in the prospective study were aged roughly 18 to 95 years, lived in over 20 United States geographic areas, and enrolled through a virtual design. In the prospective study, participants were assigned to cohorts based on the clinical history participants reported in a screening survey and a study questionnaire. For ImmuneRACE Cohort 3, a participant was defined as recovered based on two consecutive negative NP/OP PCR tests, clearance by a healthcare professional, or resolution of symptoms. In the prospective study, whole blood, serum and a nasopharyngeal or oropharyngeal swab were collected from each participant by mobile phlebotomists. Over a roughly two-month period, participants in the prospective study had the option of providing additional blood draws and questionnaires. Before DNA extraction, prospective study blood samples were shipped either frozen or at room temperature.

The chain uses TRBV3-1 (or the pseudogene TRBV3-2) and TRBJ1-1; a weak D assignment points to TRBD1 (5 bases agree). Sequenced sample: PBMCs or T cells enriched from blood (not recorded which). The sequence came from a woman aged 45-65 years who had recovered from COVID-19. Here is the DNA: TGTGCCAGCAGCCAGGGGCAGGGAACTTTCTTT. This gives the protein CASSQGQGTFF.